The rows below give T cell receptor beta chains drawn from one sample of a study of shared clonotypes between healthy human individuals. Clones were read by immunoSEQ multiplex PCR, and TCRdb kept only the in-frame ones, dropping some. This table has about 820,000 clones, roughly 92% appearing once. Material: naive CD8+ T cells sorted from blood. These receptors were taken from a man younger than 40 in good health. CDR3s include the opening cysteine and the closing phenylalanine or tryptophan. The D gene is left open where the match is weak. A clone size is listed for some rows: how often the clone was seen (once, few, many), or a class if it is expanded.

J	D	size	V	DNA	CDR3
TRBJ2-7	TRBD2	.	TRBV28	TGTGCCAGCAGACTAGCGGGATTGAACGAGCAGTACTTC	CASRLAGLNEQYF
TRBJ2-1	TRBD2	once	TRBV28	TGTGCCAGCAGTTTAATAGCGGGAGGCAGCAATGAGCAGTTCTTC	CASSLIAGGSNEQFF
TRBJ2-1	.	.	TRBV5-6	TGTGCCAGCAGCTTGGTCCGAAGTGGCGGAGATGAGCAGTTCTTC	CASSLVRSGGDEQFF
TRBJ2-3	TRBD2	.	TRBV11-2	TGTGCCAGCAGCAACCGACTAGCGGGAAGCACAGATACGCAGTATTTT	CASSNRLAGSTDTQYF
TRBJ2-7	.	once	TRBV2	TGTGCCAGCTCTCCGTCCTCCTACGAGCAGTACTTC	CASSPSSYEQYF
TRBJ2-1	TRBD2	.	TRBV27	TGTGCCAGCGCCCCTAGAACTAGCGGGAGGATTATCTCCTACAATGAGCAGTTCTTC	CASAPRTSGRIISYNEQFF
TRBJ2-1	.	.	TRBV19	TGTGCCAGTAGTCCCCACACTGGTGAGCAGTTCTTC	CASSPHTGEQFF
TRBJ2-7	TRBD2	.	TRBV4-1	TGCGCCAGCAGCCCCGGGGGGGGGACTAGCGAGTACGAGCAGTACTTC	CASSPGGGTSEYEQYF
TRBJ2-7	TRBD2	.	TRBV4-1	TGCGCCAGCAGCCAGACTAGCGGAGGGGGCTCCTACGAGCAGTACTTC	CASSQTSGGGSYEQYF
TRBJ2-1	TRBD1	.	TRBV5-8	TGTGCCAGCAGCTCTCCCGGGACAGGGGGTTTTGAGCAGTTCTTC	CASSSPGTGGFEQFF
TRBJ2-7	TRBD2	.	TRBV27	TGTGCCAGCAGCACGGGACTAGCGGGGGCCTACGAGCAGTACTTC	CASSTGLAGAYEQYF
TRBJ2-7	TRBD1	.	TRBV5-1	TGCGCCAGCAGCTTTTTCCGGGACAGGGAAGGCGAGCAGTACTTC	CASSFFRDREGEQYF
TRBJ2-7	.	.	TRBV19	TGTGCCAGTAGTATCTGGGGAAGCTCCTACGAGCAGTACTTC	CASSIWGSSYEQYF
TRBJ1-2	.	.	TRBV7-9	TGTGCCAGCAGCTTTTCCGGCGATACTGAAGGCTACACCTTC	CASSFSGDTEGYTF
TRBJ2-7	TRBD2	.	TRBV28	TGTGCCAGCATGGATCCGGGACTAGCGGGAGGTCGCTCCTACGAGCAGTACTTC	CASMDPGLAGGRSYEQYF
TRBJ2-7	TRBD2	.	TRBV27	TGTGCCAGCAGTCCTGGGACTACTGCCTACGAGCAGTACTTC	CASSPGTTAYEQYF
TRBJ1-5	.	.	TRBV4-1	TGCGCCAGCAGCCAAGTCGGGCTTGGGGCCCCTGGAAATCAGCCCCAGCATTTT	CASSQVGLGAPGNQPQHF
TRBJ2-7	TRBD2	once	TRBV7-9	TGTGCCAGCAGCAATCCGGGACTAGCATCCGAGCAGTACTTC	CASSNPGLASEQYF
TRBJ2-5	.	.	TRBV5-4	TGTGCCAGCAGCTCCGAACGTTTGGACCAGTACTTC	CASSSERLDQYF
TRBJ2-2	.	.	TRBV4-1	TGCGCCAGCAGCCAAGGGGTTAGCACCGGGGAGCTGTTTTTT	CASSQGVSTGELFF
TRBJ2-5	TRBD2	.	TRBV7-9	TGTGCCAGCAGCTTAGAGGGACTACTGTACTTC	CASSLEGLLYF
TRBJ2-7	TRBD2	once	TRBV28	TGTGCCAGTAGCCTCCACAGGACTAGCGGGAGCTACGAGCAGTACTTC	CASSLHRTSGSYEQYF
TRBJ2-1	.	.	TRBV12-5	TGTGCTAGTGGTTTATTAGGAGCCAGGAGCGAACAGCCCAAGGACTACAATGAGCAGTTCTTC	CASGLLGARSEQPKDYNEQFF
TRBJ1-1	.	.	TRBV25-1	TGTGCCAGCAGTCTGGGGTTTGGCACTGAAGCTTTCTTT	CASSLGFGTEAFF
TRBJ2-3	.	.	TRBV5-1	TGCGCCAGCAGCCCGGGGACGGAAGATACGCAGTATTTT	CASSPGTEDTQYF
TRBJ2-1	TRBD2	.	TRBV19	TGTGCCAGTAGTGTCGGACTAGATAGCTCCTACAATGAGCAGTTCTTC	CASSVGLDSSYNEQFF
TRBJ2-5	TRBD2	.	TRBV7-2	TGTGCCAGCAGCACAACTAGCGGGAGCAAGGGGGAGACCCAGTACTTC	CASSTTSGSKGETQYF
TRBJ2-3	.	once	TRBV10-3	TGTGCCACACTCGGTAAGGGAAGAGACACAGATACGCAGTATTTT	CATLGKGRDTDTQYF
TRBJ2-1	TRBD1	.	TRBV9	TGTGCCAGCAGCCCAGAGGGGACAGGGGGAGGCAATGAGCAGTTCTTC	CASSPEGTGGGNEQFF
TRBJ2-6	.	few	TRBV7-6	TGTGCCAGCAGCTTATTCGGAACCACCAACGTCCTGACTTTC	CASSLFGTTNVLTF
TRBJ2-7	.	once	TRBV11-2	TGTGCCAGCAGCTTAGCCAATAGAAACTACGAGCAGTACTTC	CASSLANRNYEQYF
TRBJ2-5	TRBD1	.	TRBV28	TGTGCCAGCAACAGGGGGTTGGCGGAGACCCAGTACTTC	CASNRGLAETQYF